One and the same sample provided the 30 T cell receptor beta chains below, sequenced in a study of T cell responses to AZD1222 COVID-19 vaccine. Profiling relied on immunoSEQ multiplex PCR, and the TCRdb table lists in-frame clones only, not all of them. The table has roughly 130,000 clones, about 88% seen once. The input for sequencing was peripheral blood, taken on day 0 of MenACWY control vaccination. These receptors were taken from an adult in good health.

Written as DNA, the CDR3 is TGCGCCAGCAGCTTGGGACAGGGAAGGACCCAGTACTTC. As protein: CASSLGQGRTQYF. The chain couples TRBV5-1 to TRBJ2-5; 7 bases agree with TRBD1. The V gene end was trimmed by 0 bases and the J gene end by 7 bases; junction bases not matched to a gene: 3. The CDR3 spans 13 residues. Germline CDR1 SGHRS, CDR2 YFSETQ.

The V and J genes are TRBV2 and TRBJ2-1; possible D gene TRBD2, 6 bases. Trimming pared 7 bases from V and 12 bases from J, leaving 13 bases between. Germline V gene data show CDR1 as SNHLY and CDR2 as FYNNEI. CDR3 length equals 11 residues. The chain's CDR3 is CASKEGDWQFF. In nucleotides, the CDR3 is TGTGCCAGCAAAGAAGGGGACTGGCAGTTCTTC.

A few counts support this clone. The gene calls are TRBV19 and TRBJ2-1; 13 positions agree with TRBD2. The V segment lost 3 bases and the J segment 7 bases; nucleotides outside the gene matches: 9. This CDR3 is 17 amino acids long. Looked up from germline, CDR1 is LNHDA and CDR2 is SQIVND (reference sequence). As DNA, the CDR3 is TGTGCCAGTAGTATCCCCCGGACTAGCGGGAGAGCGAATGAGCAGTTCTTC. Translated: CASSIPRTSGRANEQFF.

The rearrangement links TRBV7-9 to TRBJ2-7; D not certain. Trimming cost V 4 bases and J 1 base, with 5 bases left between them. CDR3 length: 12 residues. The V gene's germline CDR1 is SEHNR and CDR2 FQNEAQ (reference sequence). The CDR3 spells CASSSRSYEQYF. The CDR3 DNA reads TGTGCCAGCAGCTCCCGATCCTACGAGCAGTACTTC. Based on the CDR3 plus reference TRBV7-9 and TRBJ2-7, the full variable domain is DTGVSQNPRHKITKRGQNVTFRCDPISEHNRLYWYRQTLGQGPEFLTYFQNEAQLEKSRLLSDRFSAERPKGSFSTLEIQRTEQGDSAMYLCASSSRSYEQYFGPGTRLTVT.

This chain links TRBV6-5 with TRBJ2-3; D gene unclear. V was clipped by 6 bases and J by 4 bases, with 14 bases between them. The CDR3 sequence is 14 residues long. CDR1 and CDR2 (germline): MNHEY, SVGAGI. The CDR3 DNA reads TGTGCCAGCAGGATTCAGAGTAGGGCAGATACGCAGTATTTT. Translation gives CASRIQSRADTQYF.

The V call is TRBV12-3 or TRBV12-4, the J call TRBJ2-7; 7 positions match TRBD1. The CDR3 has 12 amino acids. V shed 6 bases and J 5 bases; nucleotides not matched to a gene: 4. The CDR3 sequence is CASRAGTDEQYF. The CDR3 nucleotides are TGTGCCAGCAGGGCCGGGACAGACGAGCAGTACTTC.

J is TRBJ1-1 and V is TRBV28, with D possibly matching TRBD1 (5 bases). The CDR3 has 14 residues. V lost 3 bases and J lost 0, with 8 bases in between. In germline, CDR1 is MDHEN, CDR2 SYDVKM. CDR3 sequence (DNA): TGTGCCAGCAGTTTGTCAGGGATGAACACTGAAGCTTTCTTT. Its protein product is CASSLSGMNTEAFF.

This chain joins TRBV5-4 and TRBJ1-5; D not resolved. Trimming pared 0 bases from V and 1 base from J, leaving 5 bases between. The CDR3 runs 14 residues. Germline-derived CDR1 and CDR2 are SGHNT and YYREEE (reference sequence). DNA for the CDR3: TGTGCCAGCAGCTTGGGAGGGAGCAATCAGCCCCAGCATTTT. Protein product: CASSLGGSNQPQHF.

The chain is built from TRBV4-2 and TRBJ1-5; D remains ambiguous. CDR3 length: 13 residues. The ends were cut back, 0 bases at V and 1 base at J, with 1 base in the middle. Germline CDR1 is LGHNA and CDR2 is YNFKEQ. CDR3 nucleotides: TGTGCCAGCAGCCAAGAGAGCAATCAGCCCCAGCATTTT. Residues: CASSQESNQPQHF.

The chain employs TRBV9 and TRBJ2-2, with a possible D match to TRBD2 (7 bases). Germline CDR1 reads SGDLS; CDR2 reads YYNGEE. The CDR3 is 14 residues long. The V end was cut by 0 bases, the J end by 6 bases, with 9 bases between. The DNA of the CDR3 is TGTGCCAGCAGCGTAGACGGGGGGCCCGGGGAGCTGTTTTTT. Translation gives CASSVDGGPGELFF.

J is TRBJ1-6 and V is TRBV7-6; weak D call: TRBD1 (5 bases). The CDR3 loop spans 16 amino acids. The germline V gene encodes CDR1 SGHVS and CDR2 FNYEAQ. The ends were cut back, 1 base at V and 9 bases at J, with 16 bases in the middle. In DNA, the CDR3 is TGTGCCAGCAGCTTAGTAAGGGGAGGGGTCGGTTCACCCCTCCACTTT. This gives the protein CASSLVRGGVGSPLHF. The whole variable domain, filled in from reference TRBV7-6 and TRBJ1-6, reads GAGVSQSPRYKVTKRGQDVALRCDPISGHVSLYWYRQALGQGPEFLTYFNYEAQQDKSGLPNDRFSAERPEGSISTLTIQRTEQRDSAMYRCASSLVRGGVGSPLHFGNGTRLTVT.

This chain joins TRBV28 and TRBJ1-2; 8 bases are a match to TRBD1. The CDR3 is made up of 15 amino acids. From germline, CDR1 is MDHEN and CDR2 SYDVKM. Trimming at V came to 5 bases and at J to 4 bases, leaving 9 bases not matched to a gene. The CDR3 spells CASSLLGTGSYGYTF. The CDR3 DNA follows: TGTGCCAGCAGTCTCCTTGGGACAGGCTCCTATGGCTACACCTTC.

V gene TRBV19 combines with J gene TRBJ2-7; D is ambiguous. Germline V lookup: CDR1 LNHDA, CDR2 SQIVND (reference sequence). The CDR3 is 14 amino acids. The V and J ends lost 5 bases and 2 bases respectively, with 13 bases between them. CDR3 residues: CASSPRRAAYEQYF. As DNA, the CDR3 is TGTGCCAGTAGTCCGCGAAGGGCGGCCTACGAGCAGTACTTC.

This chain connects TRBV7-3 to TRBJ2-2, with 8 bases fitting TRBD2. Germline V gene sequence: CDR1 SGHTA, CDR2 FQGTGA. Germline trimming cut 8 bases from V and 3 bases from J; bases unmatched to any gene: 8. CDR3 size: 15 residues. CDR3 residues: CASGVAGIDTGELFF. CDR3 coding DNA: TGTGCCAGCGGGGTAGCGGGGATAGACACCGGGGAGCTGTTTTTT.

This clone was detected only once. The genes are TRBV5-1 and TRBJ1-4; maybe TRBD1 (5 bases). CDR1 is SGHRS, CDR2 YFSETQ, per germline. Trimming removed 4 bases at V and 0 bases at J, with 13 bases between. This CDR3 contains 16 residues. CDR3 in amino acids: CASSVGRGATNEKLFF. The CDR3 DNA reads as TGCGCCAGCAGCGTTGGACGGGGGGCAACTAATGAAAAACTGTTTTTT. The full variable domain, rest sourced from reference TRBV5-1 and TRBJ1-4, is KAGVTQTPRYLIKTRGQQVTLSCSPISGHRSVSWYQQTPGQGLQFLFEYFSETQRNKGNFPGRFSGRQFSNSRSEMNVSTLELGDSALYLCASSVGRGATNEKLFFGSGTQLSVL.

The chain combines TRBV21-1 with TRBJ1-1; TRBD1, the table's D call, lacks a check against the DNA. TRBV21-1 is given as a pseudogene. CDR3 length: 18 amino acids. CDR3 residues: CASSKRAGQTTVRTEAFF. The CDR3 DNA reads TGTGCCAGCAGCAAAAGAGCAGGACAAACAACCGTGAGGACTGAAGCTTTCTTT.

V and J are TRBV5-1 and TRBJ2-2; 14 positions agree with TRBD2. The CDR3 runs 17 residues. Germline trimming cut 2 bases from V and 1 base from J; bases unmatched to any gene: 1. Germline V lookup: CDR1 SGHRS, CDR2 YFSETQ. The CDR3 protein is CASSFGTSGRNTGELFF. The CDR3 nucleotides are TGCGCCAGCAGCTTCGGGACTAGCGGGAGGAACACCGGGGAGCTGTTTTTT. The full variable domain, in which reference TRBV5-1 and TRBJ2-2 provide the parts outside the CDR3, is KAGVTQTPRYLIKTRGQQVTLSCSPISGHRSVSWYQQTPGQGLQFLFEYFSETQRNKGNFPGRFSGRQFSNSRSEMNVSTLELGDSALYLCASSFGTSGRNTGELFFGEGSRLTVL.

The rearrangement uses TRBV10-2 and TRBJ1-3; the D is unclear. The CDR3 spans 14 residues. CDR1 is WSHSY, CDR2 SAAADI, per germline. Trimming shortened V by 3 bases and J by 0 bases, and 6 bases separated the two germline ends. The DNA of the CDR3 is TGCGCCAGCAGTGATATGGGCTCTGGAAACACCATATATTTT. Protein: CASSDMGSGNTIYF.

This clone was seen only a few times. J is TRBJ1-2 and V is TRBV4-1, with D unresolved. Looked up from germline, CDR1 is MGHRA and CDR2 is YSYEKL. The germline V and J ends were trimmed by 0 bases and 0 bases, with 5 bases remaining between them. This CDR3 is built from 14 residues. CDR3 DNA: TGCGCCAGCAGCCAAGATTTCTCTAACTATGGCTACACCTTC. This encodes CASSQDFSNYGYTF.

This clone was counted only a few times. The gene calls are TRBV4-1 and TRBJ2-1, with TRBD2 as a possible D gene (6 bases). The CDR3 sequence is 13 residues long. V was cut by 5 bases and J by 6 bases, with 11 bases left in between. CDR1 is MGHRA, CDR2 YSYEKL, per germline. CDR3 sequence (DNA): TGCGCCAGCAGCGCGGACTATCTCAATGAGCAGTTCTTC. Protein sequence: CASSADYLNEQFF.

The CDR3 sequence is CASSPGTGTYNEQFF. Written as DNA, the CDR3 is TGTGCCAGCTCCCCCGGGACAGGAACTTACAATGAGCAGTTCTTC. The chain links TRBV18 to TRBJ2-1; 8 bases align to TRBD1. Germline CDR1 and CDR2: KGHSH and LQKENI. The CDR3 runs 15 residues. After removal of 6 bases from V and 4 bases from J, the junction contained 8 bases not matched to a gene. Combining the CDR3 with reference TRBV18 and TRBJ2-1 gives the whole variable domain NAGVMQNPRHLVRRRGQEARLRCSPMKGHSHVYWYRQLPEEGLKFMVYLQKENIIDESGMPKERFSAEFPKEGPSILRIQQVVRGDSAAYFCASSPGTGTYNEQFFGPGTRLTVL.

This sequence joins TRBV19 and TRBJ1-6, with unresolved D. CDR1 and CDR2 (germline): LNHDA, SQIVND (reference sequence). The CDR3 is 14 residues long. Trimming removed 5 bases at V and 10 bases at J, with 15 bases between. The CDR3 region is CASSGQIGGSPLHF. The CDR3 nucleotides are TGTGCCAGTAGTGGGCAGATCGGAGGATCACCCCTCCACTTT.

The chain links TRBV5-1 to TRBJ2-6; D is possibly TRBD2 (6 bases). Germline lookup yields CDR1 SGHRS and CDR2 YFSETQ. The V end lost 2 bases, the J end lost 1 base, and 13 bases lay between the germline ends. This CDR3 is 17 amino acids long. Written as DNA, the CDR3 is TGCGCCAGCAGCTTCCGGCGGGACTGGTCTGGGGCCAACGTCCTGACTTTC. Its protein is CASSFRRDWSGANVLTF.

The chain couples TRBV7-2 to TRBJ2-6; D might be TRBD1 (6 bases). Germline V gene data show CDR1 as SGHTA and CDR2 as FQGNSA. The CDR3 sequence is 15 residues long. Trimming removed 4 bases at V and 2 bases at J, with 9 bases between. The chain's CDR3 is CASSSQGTGANVLTF. DNA of the CDR3: TGTGCCAGCAGCTCACAGGGTACTGGGGCCAACGTCCTGACTTTC.

This chain connects TRBV6-5 to TRBJ2-2, with 9 positions matching TRBD2. CDR3 length equals 15 residues. CDR1 and CDR2 from the germline V gene are MNHEY and SVGAGI. The V gene end was trimmed by 5 bases and the J gene end by 1 base; junction bases not matched to a gene: 2. The CDR3 bases are TGTGCCAGCAGTCAGACTAGCGGGAACACCGGGGAGCTGTTTTTT. Residues: CASSQTSGNTGELFF.

The chain carries TRBV5-1 and TRBJ2-1; 7 nucleotides match TRBD1. The CDR3 is made up of 16 amino acids. Germline CDR1 reads SGHRS; CDR2 reads YFSETQ. V shed 4 bases and J 0 bases; nucleotides not matched to a gene: 7. CDR3 nucleotide sequence: TGCGCCAGCAGCCTAGGACAGGCTAGCTCCTACAATGAGCAGTTCTTC. This encodes CASSLGQASSYNEQFF.

The chain carries TRBV3-1 (or the pseudogene TRBV3-2) and TRBJ1-2, with 7 bases that match TRBD1. This CDR3 has 14 amino acids. Germline CDR1 reads LGHDT; CDR2 reads YNNKEL (reference sequence). The ends lost 8 bases at V and 6 bases at J; junction bases unmatched: 12. The CDR3 DNA follows: TGTGCCAGCGGCAAAGACAGGGTAAGGGATGGCTACACCTTC. Translation: CASGKDRVRDGYTF.

V usage is TRBV6-2 or TRBV6-3 and J usage is TRBJ2-1; D is uncertain. Germline loops: CDR1 MNHEY, CDR2 SVGEGT. Trimming took off 4 bases at V and 9 bases at J, with 10 bases between the two ends. This CDR3 region has 12 residues. Written as DNA, the CDR3 is TGTGCCAGCAGTTTGGTCGTGGGTGAGCAGTTCTTC. Residues: CASSLVVGEQFF.

The chain joins TRBV19 to TRBJ1-1; 9 bases fit TRBD1. From germline, CDR1 is LNHDA and CDR2 SQIVND (reference sequence). The J segment lost 6 bases and the V segment lost 4 bases, leaving 9 bases of the junction unmatched. The CDR3 covers 15 residues. In DNA, the CDR3 is TGTGCCAGTAGTACGAAGGGACAGGGTCTCTCTGAAGCTTTCTTT. As protein: CASSTKGQGLSEAFF.

This clone was observed a few times. The chain has TRBV27 and TRBJ1-1, with D hard to call. Germline V gene data show CDR1 as MNHEY and CDR2 as SMNVEV (reference sequence). V was clipped by 2 bases and J by 10 bases, with 11 bases between them. This CDR3 region has 12 residues. The CDR3, as DNA: TGTGCCAGCAGTTTAAAGGGCAATGGAGCTTTCTTT. Protein: CASSLKGNGAFF.